This T cell receptor (beta chain) was sequenced for a study of T cells in narcolepsy. Study outcomes and limitations: Healthy controls reportedly lacked the autoreactive clonotypes serially found in patients' blood. In some patient and control memory CD4+ samples, autoreactive clones were absent. Comparing one patient's CSF and blood CD4+ clonotypes highlighted HCRT- and TRIB2-specific autoreactive clonotypes.

Sequenced by immunoSEQ multiplex PCR; TCRdb stores in-frame clones only, minus some. The table lists 9,500 to 12,000 clones, just under 95% of them singletons. The length of the CDR3 is 16 residues. About this clone itself: Its antigen remains unknown.

The source is a human donor with narcolepsy. The V and J genes are TRBV21-1 and TRBJ2-3; no DNA check was done on the table's D call, TRBD2. TRBV21-1 is a listed pseudogene. Sequenced input: CD45RA- memory CD4+ T cells from PBMCs. CDR3 protein: CASSKPSSPSTDTQYF. CDR3 bases: TGTGCCAGCAGCAAACCTTCTAGCCCCAGCACAGATACGCAGTATTTT.